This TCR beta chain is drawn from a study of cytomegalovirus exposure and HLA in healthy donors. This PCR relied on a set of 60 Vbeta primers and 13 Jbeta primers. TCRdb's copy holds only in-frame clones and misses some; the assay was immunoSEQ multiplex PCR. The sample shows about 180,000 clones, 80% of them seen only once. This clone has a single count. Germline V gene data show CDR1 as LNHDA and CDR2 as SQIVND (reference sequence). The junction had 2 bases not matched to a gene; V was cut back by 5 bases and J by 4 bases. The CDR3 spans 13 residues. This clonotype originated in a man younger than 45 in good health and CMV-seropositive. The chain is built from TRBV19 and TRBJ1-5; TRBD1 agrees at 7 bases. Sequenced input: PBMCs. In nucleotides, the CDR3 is TGTGCCAGTAGTGTACAGGGGAATCAGCCCCAGCATTTT. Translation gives CASSVQGNQPQHF.